The source of this T cell receptor beta chain is a study of blood T cell repertoires in COVID-19. Across the study: Acute-phase and convalescent COVID-19 samples originated in the United States, Italy and Spain. PBMCs, B-cell-depleted T cells, or T cells provided the cDNA or gDNA that made up the material.

In the source study's methods: Amplifying reference gene primers gave estimates of nucleated cell counts. Using immunoSEQ multiplex PCR, the repertoire was profiled, and TCRdb retains in-frame clones only, with some absent. D and trimming were read from the DNA, whereas the V and J calls and clone size are those reported in that table. The top ten clones hold approximately 8.1% of a sample with roughly 300,000 clones, more than 75% of them seen once. Trimming pared 4 bases from V and 3 bases from J, leaving 7 bases between. Germline V gives CDR1 SQVTM, CDR2 ANQGSEA. CDR3 length: 12 amino acids. The sequence was obtained from a woman between 50 and 59 years old who had recovered from COVID-19. Sequences were obtained from peripheral blood. The genes are TRBV29-1 and TRBJ1-5, with D unclear. Written as DNA, the CDR3 is TGCAGCGTTGGACAAGACAATCAGCCCCAGCATTTT. Amino acid sequence: CSVGQDNQPQHF.